Listed below are T cell receptor beta chains from one sample, sequenced in a study of cytomegalovirus exposure and HLA in healthy donors. TCRdb keeps only in-frame clones here, not all; method: immunoSEQ multiplex PCR. The data contain 100,000 to 150,000 clones, about three quarters of them singletons. The sample consisted of PBMCs. The receptor set was obtained from a human donor in good health. Each CDR3 is given with its conserved first and last residue. Each record gives: CDR3 length, D gene, clone size, V gene, J gene, CDR3 protein, CDR3 DNA. D genes are given only for firm matches. Rows may omit the clone size; those that give it use once, few, many or a size class.

>13|.|.|TRBV6-4|TRBJ2-1
CASSDSGYNEQFF
TGTGCCAGCAGTGATTCGGGTTACAATGAGCAGTTCTTC
>17|TRBD2|.|TRBV7-2|TRBJ2-7
CASSSNRGAGGSYEQYF
TGTGCCAGCAGCTCAAACAGGGGAGCGGGAGGGTCCTACGAGCAGTACTTC
>16|TRBD1|few|TRBV7-9|TRBJ1-2
CASSLGNTGDYYGYTF
TGTGCCAGCAGCTTAGGGAATACAGGGGACTACTATGGCTACACCTTC
>13|TRBD1|.|TRBV6-5|TRBJ2-7
CASRGQANYEQYF
TGTGCCAGCAGAGGACAGGCTAACTACGAGCAGTACTTC
>17|.|.|TRBV7-2|TRBJ2-3
CASSPHSGFYGTDTQYF
TGTGCCAGCAGCCCACATTCGGGGTTTTACGGCACAGATACGCAGTATTTT
>17|TRBD1|.|TRBV7-2|TRBJ2-3
CASSLTVTGRTGVTQYF
TGTGCCAGCAGCTTAACTGTGACGGGACGGACAGGCGTTACGCAGTATTTT
>17|TRBD1|.|TRBV4-3|TRBJ2-7
CASSQEVNGQGALEQYF
TGCGCCAGCAGCCAAGAAGTTAACGGCCAGGGGGCTCTCGAGCAGTACTTC
>15|TRBD1|.|TRBV27|TRBJ1-2
CATSIGQGALNGYTF
TGTGCCACCTCCATCGGGCAGGGGGCTCTAAATGGCTACACCTTC
>14|.|.|TRBV5-1|TRBJ1-4
CASSLRGYNEKLFF
TGCGCCAGCAGCTTGCGGGGATACAATGAAAAACTGTTTTTT
>16|TRBD2|.|TRBV5-1|TRBJ2-4
CASSTGLDLAKNIQYF
TGCGCCAGCAGCACGGGACTAGATCTAGCCAAAAACATTCAGTACTTC
>13|.|.|TRBV5-1|TRBJ2-7
CASSQTGRYEQYF
TGCGCCAGCAGCCAAACAGGGCGCTACGAGCAGTACTTC
>15|.|.|TRBV7-6|TRBJ2-5
CASSLGQGGAETQYF
TGTGCCAGCAGCTTAGGACAGGGCGGGGCGGAGACCCAGTACTTC
>11|.|.|TRBV6-1|TRBJ1-5
CASSEAAAQHF
TGTGCCAGCAGTGAAGCGGCGGCCCAGCATTTT
>17|TRBD1|many|TRBV19|TRBJ1-2
CASSIPLFRQGNYGYTF
TGTGCCAGTAGTATCCCCTTATTCCGACAGGGCAACTATGGCTACACCTTC
>16|TRBD1|.|TRBV19|TRBJ1-1
CASSTPPRDRVTEAFF
TGTGCCAGTAGTACGCCCCCCCGGGACAGGGTCACTGAAGCTTTCTTT
>15|.|.|TRBV27|TRBJ1-1
CASSLSSRMNTEAFF
TGTGCCAGCAGTTTATCGAGCCGTATGAACACTGAAGCTTTCTTT
>16|.|.|TRBV5-6|TRBJ1-2
CASSQTGRPSNYGYTF
TGTGCCAGCAGCCAAACAGGGCGCCCCTCTAACTATGGCTACACCTTC
>18|TRBD1|.|TRBV27|TRBJ2-3
CASSFRGPRAGFRDTQYF
TGTGCCAGCAGTTTTAGGGGGCCCCGTGCGGGCTTCCGAGATACGCAGTATTTT
>15|.|once|TRBV5-6|TRBJ1-2
CASSRRLAFHYGYTF
TGTGCCAGCAGCCGTCGTTTAGCCTTTCACTATGGCTACACCTTC
>14|.|.|TRBV6-1|TRBJ1-5
CASSEAEWNQPQHF
TGTGCCAGCAGTGAGGCGGAGTGGAATCAGCCCCAGCATTTT
>14|.|.|TRBV6-6|TRBJ2-3
CASSYVSGTDTQYF
TGTGCCAGCAGTTACGTGTCGGGCACAGATACGCAGTATTTT
>15|.|.|TRBV2|TRBJ1-5
CASSEGQVGREPQHF
TGTGCCAGCAGTGAAGGACAGGTGGGTAGAGAGCCCCAGCATTTT
>15|TRBD1|few|TRBV30|TRBJ1-2
CAWSVIRDSPYGYTF
TGTGCCTGGAGTGTAATAAGGGACAGCCCTTATGGCTACACCTTC